Listed here are 30 T cell receptor beta chains from one sample, sequenced in a study of blood T cell repertoires in COVID-19. Assay: immunoSEQ multiplex PCR; the TCRdb copy retains only in-frame clones and omits some. The table has about 410,000 clones, 90% seen once. What was sequenced was PBMCs or T cells enriched from blood (not recorded which). These receptors were taken from a man aged 18 to 29 who had recovered from COVID-19.

V and J are TRBV9 and TRBJ2-7; possibly TRBD1 for D (6 bases). Looked up from germline, CDR1 is SGDLS and CDR2 is YYNGEE. The CDR3 runs to 18 residues. Deletions cut 7 bases from V and 4 bases from J, with 30 bases between. The CDR3 DNA follows: TGTGCCAGCCCCCAGCCGGGACAAGAAAACCGTCTCGCATACGAGCAGTACTTC. Amino acid sequence: CASPQPGQENRLAYEQYF.

On this clone itself: The junction departs from the called germline gene at one end, perhaps through a read error. The chain recombines TRBV6-5 with TRBJ1-6, with 7 bases aligning to TRBD1. CDR1 is MNHEY and CDR2 is SVGAGI in the germline V gene. This CDR3 contains 14 residues. CDR3 region: CASTSGTDNSPPHF. Here the CDR3 DNA reads TGTGCCAGCACCTCCGGGACAGATAATTCACCCCCCCACTTT.

The chain links TRBV27 to TRBJ1-2; 7 bases map to TRBD1. This CDR3 is 15 amino acids long. V was pared by 6 bases and J by 7 bases, with 14 bases of the junction left unmatched. Looked up from germline, CDR1 is MNHEY and CDR2 is SMNVEV (reference sequence). CDR3 nucleotide sequence: TGTGCCAGCAGCCCCGGGACAGAGGCTTTTGGTGGCTACACCTTC. Protein sequence: CASSPGTEAFGGYTF.

The chain uses TRBV2 and TRBJ1-1; the D is unclear. Trimming took off 6 bases at V and 1 base at J, with 9 bases between the two ends. CDR1 SNHLY and CDR2 FYNNEI come from the germline V gene. The CDR3 has 13 amino acids. As DNA, the CDR3 is TGTGCCAGCAGGACTTCCTCGAACACTGAAGCTTTCTTT. Amino acids: CASRTSSNTEAFF. Looking up the rest from reference TRBV2 and TRBJ1-1 gives the full variable domain: EPEVTQTPSHQVTQMGQEVILRCVPISNHLYFYWYRQILGQKVEFLVSFYNNEISEKSEIFDDQFSVERPDGSNFTLKIRSTKLEDSAMYFCASRTSSNTEAFFGQGTRLTVV.

V usage is TRBV7-2 and J usage is TRBJ1-1, with D unresolved. CDR1 and CDR2 from the germline V gene are SGHTA and FQGNSA. The CDR3 spans 14 residues. V lost 2 bases and J lost 2, with 9 bases in between. The CDR3 is CASSLWEGNTEAFF. CDR3 coding DNA: TGTGCCAGCAGCTTATGGGAGGGAAACACTGAAGCTTTCTTT. Drawing the rest from reference TRBV7-2 and TRBJ1-1, the complete variable domain is GAGVSQSPSNKVTEKGKDVELRCDPISGHTALYWYRQSLGQGLEFLIYFQGNSAPDKSGLPSDRFSAERTGGSVSTLTIQRTQQEDSAVYLCASSLWEGNTEAFFGQGTRLTVV.

The V and J genes are TRBV5-1 and TRBJ2-7; 12 nucleotides line up with TRBD2. There are 18 residues in the CDR3. The germline V gene encodes CDR1 SGHRS and CDR2 YFSETQ. V shed 4 bases and J 2 bases; nucleotides not matched to a gene: 13. DNA of the CDR3: TGCGCCAGCAGCCTTCGGACTAGCGGGGAGGGGGTCGCCTACGAGCAGTACTTC. Protein product: CASSLRTSGEGVAYEQYF.

V is TRBV9 and J is TRBJ2-1; 10 bases agree with TRBD2. V gave up 4 bases and J gave up 8 bases; unmatched junction bases: 12. Germline lookup yields CDR1 SGDLS and CDR2 YYNGEE. The CDR3 is 16 residues long. The CDR3 DNA reads as TGTGCCAGCAGCTACAGCGGAGCGGGAGGGCCGGATGAGCAGTTCTTC. Translated, it gives CASSYSGAGGPDEQFF.

The genes are TRBV25-1 and TRBJ1-1, with a weak D call TRBD1 (5 bases). The CDR3 contains 13 residues. Trimming took off 2 bases at V and 7 bases at J, with 11 bases between the two ends. CDR1 MGHDK and CDR2 SYGVNS come from the germline V gene. The CDR3 nucleotides read TGTGCCAGCAGTGAAGGCAGGGCCCTTGAAGCTTTCTTT. Amino acids: CASSEGRALEAFF.

The V and J genes are TRBV5-5 and TRBJ2-3; 7 positions agree with TRBD1. V was clipped by 4 bases and J by 2 bases; unmatched bases: 4. This CDR3 region has 14 residues. Germline V lookup: CDR1 SGHKS, CDR2 YYEKEE (reference sequence). The DNA of the CDR3 is TGTGCCAGCAGCCCGGACAGGTCCACAGATACGCAGTATTTT. This gives the protein CASSPDRSTDTQYF. The complete variable domain, with remaining parts taken from reference TRBV5-5 and TRBJ2-3, reads DAGVTQSPTHLIKTRGQQVTLRCSPISGHKSVSWYQQVLGQGPQFIFQYYEKEERGRGNFPDRFSARQFPNYSSELNVNALLLGDSALYLCASSPDRSTDTQYFGPGTRLTVL.

The gene calls are TRBV4-2 and TRBJ1-1; D gene ambiguous. The CDR3 totals 13 residues. V lost 2 bases and J 3 bases, leaving 7 bases between the germline ends. Germline lookup yields CDR1 LGHNA and CDR2 YNFKEQ. CDR3 amino acids: CASSQPRDTEAFF. DNA for the CDR3: TGTGCCAGCAGCCAACCCCGGGACACTGAAGCTTTCTTT.

The chain is built from TRBV7-8 and TRBJ1-6; TRBD1 matches at 10 bases. This CDR3 is built from 18 residues. Per the germline V gene, CDR1 is SGHVS and CDR2 is FQNEAQ. Losses at the gene ends were 1 base for V and 9 bases for J; bases not matched to a gene: 12. CDR3 protein: CASSLDRDRGRGGSPLHF. As DNA, the CDR3 is TGTGCCAGCAGCTTAGACCGGGACAGGGGACGAGGTGGTTCACCCCTCCACTTT. The complete variable domain, with remaining parts taken from reference TRBV7-8 and TRBJ1-6, reads GAGVSQSPRYKVAKRGQDVALRCDPISGHVSLFWYQQALGQGPEFLTYFQNEAQLDKSGLPSDRFFAERPEGSVSTLKIQRTQQEDSAVYLCASSLDRDRGRGGSPLHFGNGTRLTVT.

This chain uses TRBV7-2 with TRBJ1-2; perhaps TRBD1 as D (6 bases). The CDR3 has 17 residues. Germline CDR1 SGHTA, CDR2 FQGNSA. V shed 1 base and J shed 0 bases, with 15 bases lying between them. The CDR3 here is CASSLGPWDISNYGYTF. The CDR3 nucleotides are TGTGCCAGCAGCTTAGGGCCTTGGGACATTTCTAACTATGGCTACACCTTC.

This rearrangement joins TRBV18 to TRBJ1-2, with D perhaps matching TRBD1 (5 bases). The CDR3 contains 14 residues. Germline V gene data show CDR1 as KGHSH and CDR2 as LQKENI. Trimming pared 6 bases from V and 6 bases from J, leaving 17 bases between. The CDR3 sequence: CASSPVQGGDGYTF. CDR3 coding DNA: TGTGCCAGCTCTCCCGTTCAGGGTGGCGATGGCTACACCTTC.

The V and J genes are TRBV27 and TRBJ2-7, with D possibly TRBD1 on 6 matching bases. The germline V and J ends were trimmed by 2 bases and 8 bases, with 10 bases remaining between them. The germline V gene encodes CDR1 MNHEY and CDR2 SMNVEV (reference sequence). This CDR3 has 12 residues. CDR3 DNA: TGTGCCAGCAGTTTACCAGGACAGCAGCAGTACTTC. It is translated as CASSLPGQQQYF.

The rearrangement uses TRBV7-7 and TRBJ2-1; 11 nucleotides align to TRBD1. CDR3 length equals 14 residues. The germline V gene has CDR1 SSHAT and CDR2 FNYEAQ (reference sequence). Losses at the gene ends were 5 bases for V and 7 bases for J; bases not matched to a gene: 4. The CDR3 here is CASSSGQGANEQFF. In nucleotides, the CDR3 is TGTGCCAGCAGCAGCGGACAGGGGGCGAATGAGCAGTTCTTC. Looking up the rest from reference TRBV7-7 and TRBJ2-1 gives the full variable domain: GAGVSQSPRYKVTKRGQDVTLRCDPISSHATLYWYQQALGQGPEFLTYFNYEAQPDKSGLPSDRFSAERPEGSISTLTIQRTEQRDSAMYRCASSSGQGANEQFFGPGTRLTVL.

This rearrangement joins TRBV3-1 (or the pseudogene TRBV3-2) to TRBJ1-2; the D is unclear. The CDR3 is 14 residues long. Germline V gene lookup returns CDR1 LGHDT and CDR2 YNNKEL (reference sequence). The V and J ends lost 2 bases and 0 bases respectively, with 7 bases between them. The CDR3 loop reads CASSQSGANYGYTF. The CDR3 DNA is TGTGCCAGCAGCCAAAGTGGAGCTAACTATGGCTACACCTTC.

This chain joins TRBV15 and TRBJ2-7; D uncertain. V was trimmed by 1 base and J by 3 bases, leaving 10 bases between them. The CDR3 runs to 14 residues. The germline gives CDR1 LNHNV, CDR2 YYDKDF (reference sequence). CDR3: CATSRGGSNYEQYF. CDR3 bases: TGTGCCACCAGCAGAGGCGGCAGCAACTACGAGCAGTACTTC.

The chain employs TRBV5-6 and TRBJ2-3, with D possibly TRBD1 on 5 matching bases. Germline lookup yields CDR1 SGHDT and CDR2 YYEEEE. The V end lost 0 bases, the J end lost 6 bases, and 8 bases lay between the germline ends. The CDR3 length is 13 residues. CDR3 nucleotides: TGTGCCAGCAGCTTGGGCCACAGGGATACGCAGTATTTT. Translated: CASSLGHRDTQYF.

A few counts support this clone. The chain employs TRBV21-1 and TRBJ2-7; the D call in the table, TRBD1, was not verified against the DNA. TRBV21-1 is described as a pseudogene. This CDR3 region has 15 residues. The CDR3: CASSKVKDSSYEQYF. DNA for the CDR3: TGTGCCAGCAGCAAAGTTAAAGACAGCTCCTACGAGCAGTACTTC.

The chain couples TRBV3-1 (or the pseudogene TRBV3-2) to TRBJ2-7, with 7 nucleotides matching TRBD1. The germline V gene has CDR1 LGHDT and CDR2 YNNKEL (reference sequence). The CDR3 spans 14 residues. V shed 2 bases and J 2 bases; nucleotides not matched to a gene: 3. The DNA of the CDR3 is TGTGCCAGCAGCCAACCCGGACAGGCCTACGAGCAGTACTTC. It translates to CASSQPGQAYEQYF.

This clone was observed a single time. The chain links TRBV5-8 to TRBJ1-5; 7 positions agree with TRBD1. Germline loops: CDR1 SGHTS, CDR2 YDEGEE. After removal of 0 bases from V and 5 bases from J, the junction contained 5 bases not matched to a gene. The CDR3 loop spans 15 amino acids. CDR3 protein: CASSLGDSTDQPQHF. CDR3 DNA: TGTGCCAGCAGCTTGGGGGACAGCACAGATCAGCCCCAGCATTTT.

The chain has TRBV9 and TRBJ1-2, with 8 bases fitting TRBD1. This CDR3 has 13 amino acids. V lost 5 bases, J lost 8 bases, and 8 bases stayed unmatched. CDR1 and CDR2 (germline): SGDLS, YYNGEE. Here the CDR3 reads CASRMTGELGYTF. The CDR3 DNA sequence: TGTGCCAGCAGAATGACAGGGGAATTAGGCTACACCTTC.

This clone was seen a handful of times. The chain uses TRBV5-4 and TRBJ2-1; TRBD2 agrees at 7 bases. The CDR3 runs 16 residues. V lost 1 base to trimming and J lost 4 bases; unmatched junction nucleotides: 8. The germline V gene encodes CDR1 SGHNT and CDR2 YYREEE (reference sequence). The CDR3 nucleotides are TGTGCCAGCAGCTTGAGTGGGTCGGGAGGTTACAATGAGCAGTTCTTC. Translation gives CASSLSGSGGYNEQFF.

This rearrangement joins TRBV5-4 to TRBJ2-5; D gene uncertain. The CDR3 has 13 residues. Trimming took off 3 bases at V and 3 bases at J, with 9 bases between the two ends. Germline values: CDR1 SGHNT, CDR2 YYREEE (reference sequence). CDR3 sequence (DNA): TGTGCCAGCAGCTCAGAAAAGAAAGAGACCCAGTACTTC. Amino acids: CASSSEKKETQYF.

The chain joins TRBV30 to TRBJ2-2; D unresolved. Germline V lookup: CDR1 GTSNPN, CDR2 SVGIG (reference sequence). The CDR3 covers 12 residues. V lost 0 bases and J 9 bases, leaving 8 bases between the germline ends. Here the CDR3 DNA reads TGTGCCTGGAGTGTCCCTGGGCGGGAGCTGTTTTTT. Amino acid sequence: CAWSVPGRELFF.

The rearrangement uses TRBV10-3 and TRBJ1-2; 8 positions match TRBD1. CDR3 size: 13 residues. The V gene end was trimmed by 4 bases and the J gene end by 7 bases; junction bases not matched to a gene: 5. Per germline, CDR1 ENHRY and CDR2 SYGVKD. The CDR3 DNA sequence: TGTGCCATCAGTGCAGGGGGCGCAGGTGGCTACACCTTC. It codes for CAISAGGAGGYTF.

This sequence joins TRBV2 and TRBJ1-4, with D tentatively TRBD1 (6 bases). The V end was cut by 6 bases, the J end by 4 bases, with 9 bases between. Germline V gene sequence: CDR1 SNHLY, CDR2 FYNNEI. CDR3 length: 13 amino acids. CDR3: CASRTGSNEKLFF. The CDR3, as DNA: TGTGCCAGCAGGACAGGTAGTAATGAAAAACTGTTTTTT.

This chain connects TRBV5-4 to TRBJ1-6, with a possible D match to TRBD1 (5 bases). The CDR3 extends over 15 amino acids. V dropped 1 base and J dropped 8 bases, with 13 bases sitting between them. The germline CDR1 and CDR2 sequences are SGHNT and YYREEE (reference sequence). The CDR3 region has the DNA TGTGCCAGCAGCTTGAGGGGTCAGGGTCATTCACCCCTCCACTTT. Its translation is CASSLRGQGHSPLHF.

The chain uses TRBV5-4 and TRBJ2-1; no clear D gene. Trimming shortened V by 5 bases and J by 7 bases, and 7 bases separated the two germline ends. The length of the CDR3 is 11 residues. Germline lookup yields CDR1 SGHNT and CDR2 YYREEE (reference sequence). Here the CDR3 DNA reads TGTGCCAGCAGTTTATTGAATGAGCAGTTCTTC. Amino acid sequence: CASSLLNEQFF.

This rearrangement joins TRBV28 to TRBJ1-2; D unresolved. V was shortened by 2 bases and J by 10 bases, with 8 bases between the two germline ends. CDR1 MDHEN and CDR2 SYDVKM come from the germline V gene. CDR3 length: 11 amino acids. The CDR3 DNA sequence: TGTGCCAGCAGTTTAATCGGGGACTACACCTTC. Translated: CASSLIGDYTF.